This record covers a single T cell receptor beta chain. In the original workflow: Amplified reference gene primers provided the basis for estimating nucleated cell counts. Clones were read by immunoSEQ multiplex PCR, and TCRdb kept only the in-frame ones, dropping some. The DNA was the basis for D and trimming; V, J and clone size are from that table. This table has some 390,000 clones, roughly 91% appearing once. The data originate from a study of blood T cell repertoires in COVID-19. Study-level information: COVID-19 samples, acute and convalescent, were from the United States, Italy and Spain.

Recruits, aged roughly 18 to 90 years, lived in 20 to 30 US areas. Trimming took 3 bases from V and 9 from J, leaving 12 bases between them. The germline V gene has CDR1 MNHEY and CDR2 SMNVEV (reference sequence). This CDR3 has 14 amino acids. The receptor's source is a woman aged 25 to 39 who had recovered from COVID-19. Sequencing was performed on PBMCs or T cells enriched from blood (not recorded which). The J gene is TRBJ1-6, the V gene TRBV27; the D gene is possibly TRBD1 (5 bases). CDR3: CASSFYQGSSPLHF. The CDR3 DNA is TGTGCCAGCAGTTTTTACCAGGGCAGTTCACCCCTCCACTTT.